This TCR beta chain was retrieved from a study of cytomegalovirus exposure and HLA in healthy donors. General study findings and limits: Cytomegalovirus-associated TCR beta chains were listed, numbering 150 to 200. Rarity characterized most TCR sequences, yet some public TCRs appeared in many donors.

With respect to this clone: What it binds is unknown.

TCRdb's copy holds only in-frame clones and misses some; the assay was immunoSEQ multiplex PCR. The profile shows about 200,000 clones, roughly 83% of them singletons. Germline V gives CDR1 SGHRS, CDR2 YFSETQ. The CDR3 totals 14 residues. Trimming took 2 bases from V and 2 from J, leaving 10 bases between them. The donors were in the approximately 110-subject validation cohort; that cohort was separate from the roughly 700-subject first cohort. The receptor was derived from a woman aged 18-29 years in good health and CMV-seronegative. The chain couples TRBV5-1 to TRBJ2-5; D not resolved. The sample comprised PBMCs. CDR3 bases: TGCGCCAGCAGCTTTGGACCTAGGCAAGAGACCCAGTACTTC. Protein: CASSFGPRQETQYF.